The entry below describes one T cell receptor beta chain. Its target is not known. This sample is drawn from a study of cytomegalovirus exposure and HLA in healthy donors. Study-level results: Accurate predictions that matched the HLA-A and HLA-B alleles of most subjects were reportedly made from TCR beta sequences.

Everyone who donated was a healthy bone marrow donor. PCR employed 60 Vbeta and 13 Jbeta primers. The table came from immunoSEQ multiplex PCR; TCRdb's copy has only in-frame clones and leaves some out. This table has 55,000 to 65,000 clones, 80% appearing once. V was pared by 7 bases and J by 3 bases, with 7 bases of the junction left unmatched. The V gene's germline CDR1 is MDHEN and CDR2 SYDVKM. This CDR3 has 14 amino acids. The sequence was obtained from a woman aged 35 to 49 in good health and CMV-seronegative. This chain uses TRBV28 with TRBJ2-7, with 9 positions matching TRBD2. The sample was PBMCs. CDR3 nucleotides: TGTGCCAGCACTCCCGGGACTAGCAGCTACGAGCAGTACTTC. Its translation is CASTPGTSSYEQYF.